The rows below give T cell receptor beta chains drawn from one sample of a study of cytomegalovirus exposure and HLA in healthy donors. The data were produced by immunoSEQ multiplex PCR, yet TCRdb's version contains in-frame clones alone and is incomplete. Of nearly 100,000 clones in the sample, more than 70% were seen once. Sequencing was done on a sample of PBMCs. Receptor source: an older woman in good health and CMV-seropositive. The CDR3 runs from the conserved cysteine through the conserved F or W. D genes are given only for firm matches. Some rows mark clone size as missing; the rest say once, few, many or name a class of expanded clone.

V	size	J	D	DNA	CDR3
TRBV9	.	TRBJ2-1	TRBD2	TGTGCCAGCAGCGTAACACCTGGGGGGACTAGCGGGGTTAATGAGCAGTTCTTC	CASSVTPGGTSGVNEQFF
TRBV5-4	.	TRBJ2-1	.	TGTGCCAGCAGCTTGGCGGGGTCTCACAATGAGCAGTTCTTC	CASSLAGSHNEQFF
TRBV7-2	.	TRBJ1-5	.	TGTGCCAGCAGCTGGGCCACAGGGAATAATCAGCCCCAGCATTTT	CASSWATGNNQPQHF
TRBV28	.	TRBJ1-2	.	TGTGCCAGCAGTTTCGAAAGGTTAGGACAGATAAATGGCTACACCTTC	CASSFERLGQINGYTF
TRBV5-6	.	TRBJ2-7	TRBD2	TGTGCCAGCAGCTTGGGGAGACTAGCGGGAGTTTCTTACGAGCAGTACTTC	CASSLGRLAGVSYEQYF
TRBV15	.	TRBJ2-7	.	TGTGCCACCAGCAGGACTGGACTTATGCTTCCCTACGAGCAGTACTTC	CATSRTGLMLPYEQYF
TRBV6-1	once	TRBJ1-4	TRBD1	TGTGCCAGCAGTGGGTGGACAGGGGGTGAAAAACTGTTTTTT	CASSGWTGGEKLFF
TRBV15	.	TRBJ2-1	TRBD2	TGTGCCACCTCCGGGACTAGCTCCTACAATGAGCAGTTCTTC	CATSGTSSYNEQFF
TRBV16	.	TRBJ2-1	TRBD2	TGTGCCAGCAGCCCGAGACTAGCGGGAAACAATGAGCAGTTCTTC	CASSPRLAGNNEQFF
TRBV5-4	.	TRBJ2-5	.	TGTGCCAGCAGCTTTATAGGAGACCAAGAGACCCAGTACTTC	CASSFIGDQETQYF
TRBV6-5	.	TRBJ1-2	TRBD1	TGTGCCAGCAGTTACTCCAGACAGGGACTGGGCTATGGCTACACCTTC	CASSYSRQGLGYGYTF
TRBV4-1	.	TRBJ2-7	TRBD2	TGCGCCAGCAGCCCAACCGGGACTAGCGCTTACGAGCAGTACTTC	CASSPTGTSAYEQYF
TRBV25-1	.	TRBJ2-3	TRBD1	TGTGCCAGCAGTGGACTCGCCGGGACAGCAAACACAGATACGCAGTATTTT	CASSGLAGTANTDTQYF
TRBV29-1	once	TRBJ2-7	.	TGCAGCGTTGATGTTTACCGGGGGGGACAGACCTACGAGCAGTACTTC	CSVDVYRGGQTYEQYF
TRBV10-2	.	TRBJ2-3	.	TGCGCCAGCAGTCAAACTAGTAGTACAGATACGCAGTATTTT	CASSQTSSTDTQYF
TRBV14	.	TRBJ2-7	TRBD1	TGTGCCAGCAGCCCTCCTGAGAGACAGGGATGGTACTCCGAGCAGTACTTC	CASSPPERQGWYSEQYF
TRBV7-9	.	TRBJ1-2	.	TGTGCCAGCAGCTTAGACAGCCGCCCCGCGGGCTACACCTTC	CASSLDSRPAGYTF
TRBV5-4	.	TRBJ2-1	TRBD2	TGTGCCAGCAGAACTACTAGCGGGAGCTCCTACAATGAGCAGTTCTTC	CASRTTSGSSYNEQFF
TRBV25-1	.	TRBJ2-2	.	TGTGCCAGCAGTGAATATTACTCCCCCGGGGAGCTGTTTTTT	CASSEYYSPGELFF
TRBV2	few	TRBJ1-2	.	TGTGCCATCTTGTCGGCAGGAGGCTATGGCTACACCTTC	CAILSAGGYGYTF
TRBV9	.	TRBJ1-1	.	TGTGCCAGCAGCGTTATCCCAGGGGATGAAGCTTTCTTT	CASSVIPGDEAFF
TRBV7-9	.	TRBJ1-2	.	TGTGCATCCACTCAGGCAGGGGTCGATTATGGCTACACCTTC	CASTQAGVDYGYTF